The rows below give T cell receptor beta chains drawn from one sample of a study of spatial heterogeneity in lung cancer. Each CDR3 protein is one row after TCRdb ran MiXCR on the 5' RACE reads. In the table there are around 110,000 distinct CDR3 sequences, 9% to 15% of which are singletons. This sample comprised PBMCs, obtained at follow-up. The origin of the receptors is a male donor with early-stage non-small cell lung cancer. Each CDR3 is given with its conserved first and last residue. D genes are given only for firm matches. A row's size may be missing; if present it is once, few, many or a size class.

TRBJ2-7 | . | TRBV7-3 | . | TGTGCCAGCAGCGTGGGACGCTTACCCCCCTACGAGCAGTACTTC | CASSVGRLPPYEQYF
TRBJ1-5 | TRBD1 | TRBV12-3/TRBV12-4 | many | TGTGCCAGCAGCAGGACAGGGGATTACCATAGCAATCAGCCCCAGCATTTT | CASSRTGDYHSNQPQHF
TRBJ1-1 | TRBD1 | TRBV11-3 | . | TGTGCCAGCAGCCCGGGAGGGGGCTTGGGGACTGAAGCTTTCTTT | CASSPGGGLGTEAFF
TRBJ1-2 | . | TRBV6-2/TRBV6-3 | few | TGTGCCAGCAGTTTTTCCCGCGGACGGGCTAACTATGGCTACACCTTC | CASSFSRGRANYGYTF
TRBJ1-1 | . | TRBV6-1 | . | TGTGCCAGCAGTATCGGGACGCCGTTTGAAGCTTTCTTT | CASSIGTPFEAFF
TRBJ1-2 | . | TRBV7-9 | . | TGTGCCAGCAGCTTAGCCGGGACACATAATGGCTACACCTTC | CASSLAGTHNGYTF
TRBJ1-6 | TRBD1 | TRBV7-9 | . | TGTGCCAGCCGCATGGACAGGGACAATTCACCCCTCCACTTT | CASRMDRDNSPLHF
TRBJ1-1 | . | TRBV12-3/TRBV12-4 | many | TGTGCCAGCAGTATGCTTGGAGAGTCAGCTTTCTTT | CASSMLGESAFF
TRBJ1-2 | . | TRBV20-1 | few | TGCAGTGCTAGAGACCCAGCCATCACCTATGGCTACACCTTC | CSARDPAITYGYTF
TRBJ1-2 | TRBD1 | TRBV27 | many | TGTGCCAGCGGTCTTAAAGGACAGGGCTATGGCTACACCTTC | CASGLKGQGYGYTF
TRBJ1-5 | TRBD1 | TRBV6-2/TRBV6-3 | . | TGTGCCAGCAGTCTTCCCCGGATTACAGGGGTTCTTAGCAATCAGCCCCAGCATTTT | CASSLPRITGVLSNQPQHF
TRBJ1-5 | . | TRBV7-2 | . | TGTGCCAGCAGCCCAGGGTCGGGTAATCAGCCCCAGCATTTT | CASSPGSGNQPQHF
TRBJ1-6 | . | TRBV11-2 | many | TGTGCCAGCAGCTCCCCCTCTGCTGGGAAAGGGGATATTGGACCCCTCCACTTT | CASSSPSAGKGDIGPLHF
TRBJ2-7 | TRBD2 | TRBV2 | few | TGTGCCAGCAGTGAGGAGCGGGGGGACTACGAGCAGTACTTC | CASSEERGDYEQYF
TRBJ2-7 | TRBD2 | TRBV6-5 | many | TGTGCCACCCTTTCCGGGGCGGGGGGAACAGGCGAGCAGTACTTC | CATLSGAGGTGEQYF
TRBJ1-2 | TRBD1 | TRBV18 | many | TGTGCCAGCTCACCTGGACAGGGGGCGTATGGCTACACCTTC | CASSPGQGAYGYTF
TRBJ2-5 | . | TRBV7-9 | many | TGTACCACGCGGACCCAGTACTTC | CTTRTQYF
TRBJ2-1 | TRBD2 | TRBV9 | many | TGTGCCAGCAGCGTAGATAGCGGGGAACCTTTCAATGAGCAGTTCTTC | CASSVDSGEPFNEQFF
TRBJ2-1 | TRBD2 | TRBV7-2 | few | TGTGCCAGCAGCCCCGGGACTAGCAGGGGGGGTGAGCAGTTCTTC | CASSPGTSRGGEQFF
TRBJ1-2 | . | TRBV25-1 | many | TGTGCCAGCAGTGAAGTCGGCTGGGGGGATAACTATGGCTACACCTTC | CASSEVGWGDNYGYTF
TRBJ1-5 | TRBD1 | TRBV7-8 | few | TGTGCCAGCAGCTGGGCCAGGGGGCACAATCAGCCCCAGCATTTT | CASSWARGHNQPQHF
TRBJ2-1 | . | TRBV4-2 | few | TGTGCCAGCAGCCAAGAGCAGGGTGAGCAGTTCTTC | CASSQEQGEQFF
TRBJ2-2 | . | TRBV20-1 | many | TGCAGTGCTAGAGGGTCCAGACACACCGGGGAGCTGTTTTTT | CSARGSRHTGELFF
TRBJ2-1 | . | TRBV7-2 | few | TGTGCCAGCAGCCCCGTTATGGGCTCCTACAATGAGCAGTTCTTC | CASSPVMGSYNEQFF
TRBJ1-3 | . | TRBV6-1 | . | TGTGCCAGCAGCGGGACCCAAAGCTCTGGAAACACCATATATTTT | CASSGTQSSGNTIYF
TRBJ2-1 | TRBD1 | TRBV9 | . | TGTGCCAGCAGCGCGCAGGGGGTGTTGAACAATGAGCAGTTCTTC | CASSAQGVLNNEQFF
TRBJ2-3 | . | TRBV7-9 | . | TGTGCCAGCAGCCAGGACCTCACAGATACGCAGTATTTT | CASSQDLTDTQYF
TRBJ1-2 | TRBD1 | TRBV5-5 | once | TGTGCCAGCAGCCCGACGTTATCCTGGACAGGGAACTATGGCTACACCTTC | CASSPTLSWTGNYGYTF
TRBJ2-1 | TRBD2 | TRBV20-1 | . | TGCAGTGTCTCGTCGGCGGGGGGTTGGCAGTTCTTC | CSVSSAGGWQFF
TRBJ2-1 | . | TRBV11-2 | once | TGTGCCAGCAGCTTAACCCCGGGGGCAAACAATGAGCAGTTCTTC | CASSLTPGANNEQFF
TRBJ2-1 | TRBD2 | TRBV20-1 | few | TGCAGTGCCTTGCCGGGGGGAACGGATGAGCAGTTCTTC | CSALPGGTDEQFF
TRBJ2-3 | TRBD2 | TRBV10-3 | . | TGTGCCATCAGTGAGTCGATCGGACTAGCGGGGTACACAGATACGCAGTATTTT | CAISESIGLAGYTDTQYF
TRBJ1-1 | . | TRBV10-3 | many | TGTGCCATCAGTGGTGGGAACAGCAACACTGAAGCTTTCTTT | CAISGGNSNTEAFF
TRBJ2-7 | . | TRBV28 | . | TGTGCCAGCAGTTTTAGGCCCCTAGTGGGGTCCTACGAGCAGTACTTC | CASSFRPLVGSYEQYF
TRBJ2-7 | . | TRBV10-3 | many | TGTGCCATCAAGGGGGACGTAACCTACGAGCAGTACTTC | CAIKGDVTYEQYF
TRBJ2-3 | . | TRBV21-1 | many | TGTGCCAGCACCCTAAGGACAGGGACCACAGATACGCAGTATTTT | CASTLRTGTTDTQYF
TRBJ2-1 | . | TRBV2 | . | TGTGCCAGCAGTGATACAGGATCCTCCTACAATGAGCAGTTCTTC | CASSDTGSSYNEQFF
TRBJ2-4 | TRBD1 | TRBV28 | few | TGTGCCAGCAGTTCTCGACAGGGCTGGGACATTCAGTACTTC | CASSSRQGWDIQYF
TRBJ2-7 | . | TRBV3-1 | many | TGTGCCAGCAGCCAAGATCGGCCACAGGGCTACGAGCAGTACTTC | CASSQDRPQGYEQYF
TRBJ2-3 | TRBD1 | TRBV20-1 | . | TGCAGTGCTAGGACAGGGGCTAGCACAGATACGCAGTATTTT | CSARTGASTDTQYF
TRBJ1-1 | . | TRBV12-3/TRBV12-4 | . | TGTGCCAGCAGTTTCAGTAATCTGGATGAAGCTTTCTTT | CASSFSNLDEAFF
TRBJ2-2 | . | TRBV11-1 | . | TGTGCCAGCAGCTTCGGCAGGGCATTTATTAGCGACACCGGGGAGCTGTTTTTT | CASSFGRAFISDTGELFF